These 20 T cell receptor beta chains came from one sample sequenced in a study of T cells in localized non-small cell lung cancer. Repertoires were generated with immunoSEQ multiplex PCR, while TCRdb's copy carries only in-frame clones and drops some. The sample has about 16,000 clones, around 89% seen once. The sequencing here drew on peripheral blood, taken before any cancer treatment. The receptors shown here come from a male donor aged 60 or over with stage II squamous cell lung carcinoma.

J is TRBJ2-2 and V is TRBV27, with 7 positions matching TRBD1. The V and J ends lost 5 bases and 1 base, in that order; junction bases with no gene match: 4. Looked up from germline, CDR1 is MNHEY and CDR2 is SMNVEV (reference sequence). CDR3 length: 15 amino acids. The CDR3 coding sequence is TGTGCCAGCAGTCTCCGACAGGGGAACACCGGGGAGCTGTTTTTT. Translating gives CASSLRQGNTGELFF.

The chain recombines TRBV5-1 with TRBJ2-7; no clear D gene. There are 14 residues in the CDR3. V lost 0 bases and J lost 3, with 10 bases in between. From germline, CDR1 is SGHRS and CDR2 YFSETQ. The CDR3, as DNA: TGCGCCAGCAGCTTGGCGAACCGGGTCTACGAGCAGTACTTC. Protein: CASSLANRVYEQYF.

The count of this clone is one. The rearrangement links TRBV28 to TRBJ2-7, with TRBD2 identical over 8 bases. Germline CDR1 reads MDHEN; CDR2 reads SYDVKM. The CDR3 runs 15 residues. Trimming removed 1 base from V and 4 bases from J; junction bases left unmatched: 6. CDR3 sequence reads: CASSLLSGGEYEQYF. The CDR3 coding sequence is TGTGCCAGCAGTTTATTGTCCGGGGGGGAATACGAGCAGTACTTC.

Here the CDR3 DNA reads TGTGCCAGCAGACGGGGGACTAGCGCCCAAGAGACCCAGTACTTC. Protein sequence: CASRRGTSAQETQYF. The genes are TRBV28 and TRBJ2-5; 10 positions agree with TRBD2. CDR3 length: 15 amino acids. V trimming: 6 bases; J trimming: 1 base; junction bases outside the gene matches: 5. Per the germline V gene, CDR1 is MDHEN and CDR2 is SYDVKM.

This clone was recorded only once. V is TRBV5-6 and J is TRBJ1-3; D is uncertain. This CDR3 contains 14 residues. Germline V gene sequence: CDR1 SGHDT, CDR2 YYEEEE. The germline V and J ends were trimmed by 2 bases and 4 bases, with 10 bases remaining between them. The DNA of the CDR3 is TGTGCCAGCAGCTTTACCGGGTTAGGAAACACCATATATTTT. The encoded protein is CASSFTGLGNTIYF.

This sequence joins TRBV28 and TRBJ2-7; the match to TRBD1 covers 10 bases. V was pared by 8 bases and J by 4 bases, with 8 bases of the junction left unmatched. CDR3 length: 14 residues. Germline values: CDR1 MDHEN, CDR2 SYDVKM. CDR3 sequence: CASVRQGARYEQYF. CDR3 bases: TGTGCCAGCGTCCGACAGGGGGCAAGGTACGAGCAGTACTTC.

This chain joins TRBV10-3 and TRBJ2-5; the D is unclear. Germline V gene data show CDR1 as ENHRY and CDR2 as SYGVKD. The CDR3 spans 13 residues. The V end was cut by 10 bases, the J end by 0 bases, with 12 bases between. In DNA, the CDR3 is TGTGCCAACAAAGGAGAGAACCAAGAGACCCAGTACTTC. This sequence encodes CANKGENQETQYF.

The chain uses TRBV5-1 and TRBJ1-2; 7 bases map to TRBD1. Unmatched junction bases numbered 8, after V lost 3 bases and J lost 6 bases. This CDR3 has 14 amino acids. CDR1 SGHRS and CDR2 YFSETQ come from the germline V gene. This CDR3 is CASSSSGTANGYTF. The CDR3 bases are TGCGCCAGCAGCTCCTCCGGGACAGCTAATGGCTACACCTTC.

The chain couples TRBV28 to TRBJ1-5; D may be TRBD1 (6 bases). Trimming stripped 5 bases from V and 11 bases from J, with 19 bases between. Germline values: CDR1 MDHEN, CDR2 SYDVKM. The CDR3 runs 14 residues. The DNA of the CDR3 is TGTGCCAGCAGTATGGACAGCCATCGCGGTTCCCAGCATTTT. This codes for CASSMDSHRGSQHF. Looking up the rest from reference TRBV28 and TRBJ1-5 gives the full variable domain: DVKVTQSSRYLVKRTGEKVFLECVQDMDHENMFWYRQDPGLGLRLIYFSYDVKMKEKGDIPEGYSVSREKKERFSLILESASTNQTSMYLCASSMDSHRGSQHFGDGTRLSIL.

V and J are TRBV6-5 and TRBJ2-5, with D perhaps being TRBD1 or TRBD2 (5 bases each). From germline, CDR1 is MNHEY and CDR2 SVGAGI. This CDR3 spans 14 amino acids. With 6 bases removed from V and 10 bases from J, the gap between germline ends came to 21 bases. Here the CDR3 DNA reads TGTGCCAGCAGCCCGCCAACTTGGACTGGGGGCCAGTACTTC. Protein product: CASSPPTWTGGQYF.

This chain connects TRBV18 to TRBJ2-3, with D hard to call. The CDR3 sequence is 13 residues long. V lost 6 bases to trimming and J lost 6 bases, with 13 bases between them. CDR1 KGHSH and CDR2 LQKENI come from the germline V gene. Here the CDR3 reads CASSPDGRDTQYF. The CDR3 DNA reads as TGTGCCAGCTCCCCGGATGGACGGGATACGCAGTATTTT.

The V call is TRBV4-1, the J call TRBJ1-5; 7 bases align to TRBD1. The CDR3 spans 18 residues. Unmatched junction bases numbered 10, after V lost 0 bases and J lost 2 bases. Germline CDR1 is MGHRA and CDR2 is YSYEKL. The CDR3 loop is CASSQDSILTGGNQPQHF. CDR3 sequence (DNA): TGCGCCAGCAGCCAAGATTCCATTTTAACAGGGGGCAATCAGCCCCAGCATTTT.

This clone came up once. The gene calls are TRBV28 and TRBJ1-2, with TRBD1 matching over 11 bases. The germline V gene encodes CDR1 MDHEN and CDR2 SYDVKM. The CDR3 is 15 residues long. V was pared by 5 bases and J by 4 bases, with 6 bases of the junction left unmatched. CDR3 sequence: CASSNGQGARYGYTF. Here the CDR3 DNA reads TGTGCCAGCAGTAATGGACAGGGGGCACGCTATGGCTACACCTTC.

This chain uses TRBV18 with TRBJ2-7, with D tentatively TRBD1 or TRBD2 (5 bases each). The CDR3 sequence is 16 residues long. The germline gives CDR1 KGHSH, CDR2 LQKENI. V lost 3 bases and J 2 bases, leaving 17 bases between the germline ends. The CDR3 sequence: CASSPPGTGHTYEQYF. The CDR3 DNA sequence: TGTGCCAGCTCACCTCCGGGAACAGGCCATACCTACGAGCAGTACTTC. Variable domain in full (rest from reference TRBV18 and TRBJ2-7): NAGVMQNPRHLVRRRGQEARLRCSPMKGHSHVYWYRQLPEEGLKFMVYLQKENIIDESGMPKERFSAEFPKEGPSILRIQQVVRGDSAAYFCASSPPGTGHTYEQYFGPGTRLTVT.

This clone has only one observation. The chain combines TRBV5-4 with TRBJ2-7, with a possible D match to TRBD1 (5 bases). The V gene lost 7 bases and the J gene lost 0 bases, with 17 bases spanning the gap. CDR3 length equals 15 residues. Looked up from germline, CDR1 is SGHNT and CDR2 is YYREEE (reference sequence). Here the CDR3 reads CASARQGQSSYEQYF. In nucleotides, the CDR3 is TGTGCCAGCGCTAGGCAGGGTCAAAGCTCCTACGAGCAGTACTTC.

The rearrangement uses TRBV5-8 and TRBJ2-3; a possible D gene is TRBD2 (5 bases). The CDR3 has 13 amino acids. The V gene's germline CDR1 is SGHTS and CDR2 YDEGEE. Trimming removed 4 bases at V and 2 bases at J, with 8 bases between. CDR3 in amino acids: CASSRGSTDTQYF. DNA for the CDR3: TGTGCCAGCAGCCGGGGATCCACAGATACGCAGTATTTT.

The chain has TRBV7-3 and TRBJ2-7; D not certain. CDR1 and CDR2 from the germline V gene are SGHTA and FQGTGA. The CDR3 covers 15 residues. The V end lost 5 bases, the J end lost 0 bases, and 14 bases lay between the germline ends. This CDR3 reads CASSLGPPSSYEQYF. The CDR3, as DNA: TGTGCCAGCAGCCTAGGGCCACCCAGCTCCTACGAGCAGTACTTC.

CDR3 sequence (DNA): TGTGCCAGCAGCCCTCAGTGGGACAGTCAAGGAAAACTGTTTTTT. Protein: CASSPQWDSQGKLFF. The chain is built from TRBV7-2 and TRBJ1-4; 7 nucleotides align to TRBD1. V shed 5 bases, J shed 10 bases, and the junction held 13 bases outside the gene matches. Germline V CDR1 and CDR2: SGHTA, FQGNSA. The CDR3 covers 15 residues.

The gene calls are TRBV19 and TRBJ2-2, with no clear D. The CDR3 runs 14 residues. Germline V lookup: CDR1 LNHDA, CDR2 SQIVND (reference sequence). Trimming left V 8 bases short and J 2 bases short, with 12 bases between. The CDR3 loop is CASQSQTNTGELFF. DNA of the CDR3: TGTGCCAGTCAAAGTCAGACAAACACCGGGGAGCTGTTTTTT.

V and J are TRBV6-1 and TRBJ2-1; TRBD2 is a possible D gene (5 bases). V lost 4 bases, J lost 9 bases, and 16 bases lay in between. Germline CDR1 MNHNS, CDR2 SASEGT. CDR3 size: 14 residues. The CDR3 sequence: CASSVDLSAGEQFF. In DNA form, the CDR3 reads TGTGCCAGCAGTGTGGACTTATCAGCCGGTGAGCAGTTCTTC.